A selection of T cell receptor beta chains follows, all from one sample in a study of vaccination and CD4 T cells after COVID-19. A single record per CDR3 protein comes from TCRdb applying MiXCR to the PCR reads. Of fewer than 15,000 distinct CDR3 sequences detected, more than 70% appear once; the ten largest clones hold under 13%. These TCRs are of unknown antigen specificity. Sequencing used CD4+ T cells from blood, cultured in vitro. All receptors come from a human donor who had recovered from COVID-19. CDR3s leave out the opening cysteine and the closing phenylalanine or tryptophan. The order of the fields is J gene, V gene, CDR3 protein.

J: TRBJ1-5
V: TRBV20-1
CDR3: SARKPGGNQPQH

J: TRBJ2-5
V: TRBV7-2
CDR3: ASSLFRETQY

J: TRBJ1-5
V: TRBV12-3/TRBV12-4
CDR3: ASSRPGQGSQPQH

J: TRBJ2-5
V: TRBV11-2
CDR3: ASSSRTGRETQY

J: TRBJ1-6
V: TRBV19
CDR3: ASSIDMKRFSSYNSPLH

J: TRBJ1-3
V: TRBV2
CDR3: ASGAQGDSGNTIY

J: TRBJ1-2
V: TRBV5-4
CDR3: ASSLQGDNYGYT

J: TRBJ1-2
V: TRBV10-3
CDR3: AISESGQGGYGYT

J: TRBJ1-1
V: TRBV6-1
CDR3: ASSNPGRTEAF

J: TRBJ1-1
V: TRBV15
CDR3: ATSRGDRSNTEAF

J: TRBJ1-5
V: TRBV14
CDR3: ASSQGGREGQNSNQPQH

J: TRBJ2-5
V: TRBV28
CDR3: ASSSPGQGIGETQY

J: TRBJ2-2
V: TRBV7-2
CDR3: ASSSRPLAGGNTGELF

J: TRBJ2-7
V: TRBV7-8
CDR3: ASSIPALTGTKENTSSYEQY

J: TRBJ2-6
V: TRBV9
CDR3: ASSVLTGGGGANVLT

J: TRBJ1-2
V: TRBV2
CDR3: ASSARTASGYT

J: TRBJ1-5
V: TRBV24-1
CDR3: ATSDNRGPSNQPQH

J: TRBJ2-5
V: TRBV11-2
CDR3: ASSTPSGVKTQY

J: TRBJ1-1
V: TRBV19
CDR3: ASSINSRATEAF

J: TRBJ2-1
V: TRBV7-2
CDR3: ASSLDVSGGFNEQF

J: TRBJ1-1
V: TRBV21-1
CDR3: ASSKQLTGNTEAF

J: TRBJ1-5
V: TRBV7-2
CDR3: ASSLMQGFGQPQH

J: TRBJ2-2
V: TRBV7-2
CDR3: ASSPGQANTGELF

J: TRBJ2-3
V: TRBV20-1
CDR3: SSSWGSGADTQY

J: TRBJ1-4
V: TRBV28
CDR3: ASSFIGGPGEKLF

J: TRBJ2-1
V: TRBV25-1
CDR3: ASTLGGSIVNEQF

J: TRBJ2-1
V: TRBV25-1
CDR3: AIGQGKGGEQF

J: TRBJ1-5
V: TRBV20-1
CDR3: SARSHSLNQPQH

J: TRBJ1-2
V: TRBV19
CDR3: ASSIEGRGYT

J: TRBJ1-2
V: TRBV6-1
CDR3: ASTRQGKNYGYT

J: TRBJ2-1
V: TRBV18
CDR3: ASSPGLAGYNEQF

J: TRBJ1-2
V: TRBV6-1
CDR3: ASSEWSAGVFSYGYT

J: TRBJ2-3
V: TRBV15
CDR3: ATRLAGGQDTQY

J: TRBJ2-3
V: TRBV29-1
CDR3: SGTRGTQRGDTQY

J: TRBJ1-6
V: TRBV7-9
CDR3: ASSLGRDNSPLH

J: TRBJ2-7
V: TRBV10-1
CDR3: ASILRDRDDEQY

J: TRBJ2-3
V: TRBV28
CDR3: ASSLAGTSGGGTQY

J: TRBJ2-5
V: TRBV20-1
CDR3: SALSGVRIKTQY

J: TRBJ2-4
V: TRBV24-1
CDR3: ATSEPSGGFGRAKNIQY

J: TRBJ1-5
V: TRBV6-1
CDR3: ASSGWGVTQPQH

J: TRBJ2-5
V: TRBV2
CDR3: ASTPGLVQETQY

J: TRBJ2-5
V: TRBV7-2
CDR3: ASSPTYKYQETQY

J: TRBJ1-2
V: TRBV20-1
CDR3: SARDHGQGGLDGYT

J: TRBJ2-7
V: TRBV15
CDR3: ATSRGGSSYEQY

J: TRBJ1-1
V: TRBV2
CDR3: ASRRDRGHTEAF

J: TRBJ2-5
V: TRBV20-1
CDR3: SAPPSGGPQETQY

J: TRBJ1-6
V: TRBV6-1
CDR3: ASSERTGHYNSPLH

J: TRBJ1-2
V: TRBV28
CDR3: ASSQGGYRVEGYT

J: TRBJ1-2
V: TRBV5-1
CDR3: ASREEGPFT

J: TRBJ1-2
V: TRBV20-1
CDR3: SATPGNGYT

J: TRBJ1-2
V: TRBV10-2
CDR3: ASRGGAGDRNYGYT

J: TRBJ1-1
V: TRBV18
CDR3: ASWASRMNTEAF

J: TRBJ1-2
V: TRBV2
CDR3: ASSPDSYGYT